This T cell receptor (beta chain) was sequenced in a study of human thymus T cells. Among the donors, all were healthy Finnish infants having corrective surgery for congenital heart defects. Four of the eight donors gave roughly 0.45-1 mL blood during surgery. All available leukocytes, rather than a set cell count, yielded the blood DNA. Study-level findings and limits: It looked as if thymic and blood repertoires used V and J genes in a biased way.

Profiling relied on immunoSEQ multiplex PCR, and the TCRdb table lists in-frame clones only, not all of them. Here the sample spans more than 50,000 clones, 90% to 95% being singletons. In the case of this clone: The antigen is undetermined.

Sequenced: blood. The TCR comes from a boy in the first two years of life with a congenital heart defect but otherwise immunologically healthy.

CDR3 sequence: CASSAPRGNTGELFF. The DNA for the CDR3 is TGTGCCAGCAGTGCCCCTCGGGGGAACACCGGGGAGCTGTTTTTT. J is TRBJ2-2 and V is TRBV25-1; possible D gene TRBD2, 5 bases. This CDR3 is built from 15 residues. Trimming took 4 bases from V and 1 from J, leaving 10 bases between them. Germline V gene sequence: CDR1 MGHDK, CDR2 SYGVNS.